The 5 T cell receptor beta chains in this list originate from one sample, sequenced in a study of blood T cell repertoires in COVID-19. Measured with immunoSEQ multiplex PCR; TCRdb has only the in-frame clones, and not every one. The table records some 170,000 clones, about 88% of them present only once. The sample was PBMCs or T cells enriched from blood (not recorded which). Source of these receptors: a human donor with acute COVID-19. The donor label of this sample is uncertain.

This CDR3 reads CASSFGTGGQNIQYF. The DNA of the CDR3 is TGTGCCAGTAGTTTCGGGACAGGGGGCCAAAACATTCAGTACTTC. The chain recombines TRBV19 with TRBJ2-4, with 12 bases that match TRBD1. Trimming cost V 5 bases and J 5 bases; bases outside gene matches: 4. The CDR3 contains 15 residues. Germline CDR1 and CDR2: LNHDA and SQIVND (reference sequence).

The chain is built from TRBV19 and TRBJ1-1; tentative D call: TRBD1 (5 bases). This CDR3 region has 16 residues. Germline CDR1 and CDR2: LNHDA and SQIVND (reference sequence). V dropped 3 bases and J dropped 3 bases, with 17 bases sitting between them. CDR3: CASSIRVDSVYTEAFF. The CDR3 bases are TGTGCCAGTAGTATTCGTGTCGACAGTGTGTACACTGAAGCTTTCTTT.

The gene calls are TRBV7-6 and TRBJ2-7, with TRBD2 matching 11 bases. CDR1 and CDR2 (germline): SGHVS, FNYEAQ. CDR3 length: 15 amino acids. Trimming cost V 4 bases and J 3 bases; bases outside gene matches: 5. The CDR3, as DNA: TGTGCCAGCAGCTCCCCACTAGCGGGGGACTACGAGCAGTACTTC. Residues: CASSSPLAGDYEQYF.

This clone appeared a single time. The chain employs TRBV18 and TRBJ2-1; TRBD1 matches 7 bases. Germline lookup yields CDR1 KGHSH and CDR2 LQKENI. CDR3 length equals 15 residues. Trimming at V came to 3 bases and at J to 0 bases, leaving 2 bases not matched to a gene. DNA for the CDR3: TGTGCCAGCTCACCGGGACAGAGCTCCTACAATGAGCAGTTCTTC. Translating it yields CASSPGQSSYNEQFF.

The V call is TRBV7-8, the J call TRBJ1-2; unclear D gene. V gave up 5 bases and J gave up 3 bases, with 16 bases separating them. The CDR3 contains 15 residues. Germline-derived CDR1 and CDR2 are SGHVS and FQNEAQ. The CDR3 sequence: CASSQRTGRDYGYTF. CDR3 nucleotide sequence: TGTGCCAGCAGCCAACGGACGGGGAGGGACTATGGCTACACCTTC.